The table lists the clone carrying this T cell receptor (beta chain) with a few counts. Antigen unknown. The junction had 5 bases not matched to a gene; V was cut back by 3 bases and J by 0 bases. The germline gives CDR1 SGHDN, CDR2 FVKESK. The CDR3 is 18 amino acids. The entry originates in a study of T cell repertoires in cytomegalovirus infection. General observations from the study: In two of eight donors, the top clonotype was HLA-C-restricted CMV-specific.

TCRdb passed the reads through MiXCR, listing each CDR3 protein once. The sample consists of 290,000 or so distinct CDR3 sequences, roughly 24% of them appearing once. This TCR derives from a human donor in good health (CMV status not recorded). Some clones in this sample may be carry-over from other donors' samples. This chain uses TRBV14 with TRBJ2-1; 13 bases match TRBD2. Sequencing input: PBMCs. Here the CDR3 DNA reads TGTGCCAGCAGCCATTGGACTAGCGGGGGCCCCTCCTACAATGAGCAGTTCTTC. This translates into CASSHWTSGGPSYNEQFF.